The 3 T cell receptor beta chains presented below share a single source sample, sequenced in a study of CXCR3-negative and CXCR3-positive naive CD8 T cells. Libraries were UMI-labeled 5' RACE TRB cDNA. After re-calling the 5' RACE reads, TCRdb lists one entry per CDR3 protein, DNA absent. This specimen shows about 40,000 distinct CDR3 sequences; the ten leading clones hold roughly 7.7%. The sample comprised memory CD8+ T cells from blood. The receptors were sampled from a human donor in good health. Some clones in this sample may be carry-over from other donors' samples.

V and J are TRBV11-2 and TRBJ1-2. The CDR3 covers 12 residues. CDR1 is SGHAT and CDR2 is FQNNGV in the germline V gene. The CDR3 reads CASSSLNYGYTF. The entire variable domain, with the rest obtained from reference TRBV11-2 and TRBJ1-2, is as follows: EAGVAQSPRYKIIEKRQSVAFWCNPISGHATLYWYQQILGQGPKLLIQFQNNGVVDDSQLPKDRFSAERLKGVDSTLKIQPAKLEDSAVYLCASSSLNYGYTFGSGTRLTVV.

This chain uses TRBV9 with TRBJ2-7. The germline V gene has CDR1 SGDLS and CDR2 YYNGEE. The CDR3 totals 13 residues. The CDR3 spells CASSVESTYEQYF.

The chain is built from TRBV25-1 and TRBJ1-3. Germline loops: CDR1 MGHDK, CDR2 SYGVNS. This CDR3 contains 12 residues. CDR3 protein: CASRVSGNTIYF.